The 25 T cell receptor beta chains below all came from one sample that was sequenced in a study of regulatory T cells in long-lasting Graves disease. Building the TCR beta libraries relied on iRepertoire HTBI primers, and CDR3 regions underwent Arm-PCR. In TCRdb, the multiplex PCR reads were re-called with MiXCR into one record per CDR3 protein. The sample comprises about 540,000 distinct CDR3 sequences, roughly 14% of which are singletons, and approximately 9.3% rests with the top ten. Indicated time point: newly diagnosed GD, antithyroid drugs for less than 3 months. PBMC-derived RNA was used for the TCR library. These data also featured in a second study, about T cells in Graves' hyperthyroidism and ophthalmopathy.

This specimen was peripheral blood mononuclear cells (PBMCs), taken at new diagnosis, from a patient treated with antithyroid drugs. The receptors derive from a young man with Graves disease.

In this sample, this clonotype turned up many times. The chain recombines TRBV10-3 with TRBJ2-5; D not resolved. The CDR3 has 11 residues. CDR1 is ENHRY and CDR2 is SYGVKD in the germline V gene. V was cut by 10 bases and J by 2 bases, with 8 bases left in between. The CDR3 DNA sequence: TGTGCCACCAGGTTACAAGAGACCCAGTACTTC. Encoded protein: CATRLQETQYF.

This clonotype was detected ten times or more. This chain joins TRBV28 and TRBJ2-3; TRBD2 matches 11 bases. The J segment lost 2 bases and the V segment lost 6 bases, leaving 10 bases of the junction unmatched. Per the germline V gene, CDR1 is MDHEN and CDR2 is SYDVKM. This CDR3 region has 17 residues. CDR3 in DNA: TGTGCCAGCAGCCCCATAGCGGGAGGGGCATACACAGATACGCAGTATTTT. It codes for CASSPIAGGAYTDTQYF. The variable domain in full, completed from reference TRBV28 and TRBJ2-3, reads DVKVTQSSRYLVKRTGEKVFLECVQDMDHENMFWYRQDPGLGLRLIYFSYDVKMKEKGDIPEGYSVSREKKERFSLILESASTNQTSMYLCASSPIAGGAYTDTQYFGPGTRLTVL.

The chain uses TRBV29-1 and TRBJ2-7; D call uncertain. Germline V lookup: CDR1 SQVTM, CDR2 ANQGSEA. The CDR3 is 12 amino acids. V was pared by 0 bases and J by 5 bases, with 8 bases between. CDR3: CSVEENGNEQYF. CDR3 bases: TGCAGCGTTGAAGAGAACGGCAACGAGCAGTACTTC.

This clonotype was seen at least ten times. The gene calls are TRBV2 and TRBJ2-1; TRBD2 is a possible D gene (5 bases). The CDR3 sequence is 15 residues long. V lost 6 bases to trimming and J lost 4 bases, with 16 bases between them. Germline-derived CDR1 and CDR2 are SNHLY and FYNNEI. The CDR3 coding sequence is TGTGCCAGCAGCGGGGAACTGATCAGATACAATGAGCAGTTCTTC. Amino acid sequence: CASSGELIRYNEQFF.

This clonotype was recorded at least ten times. The chain carries TRBV11-2 and TRBJ2-5; weak D call: TRBD1 (5 bases). V was cut by 4 bases and J by 5 bases, with 14 bases left in between. Per germline, CDR1 SGHAT and CDR2 FQNNGV. This CDR3 contains 14 residues. The CDR3 here is CASSSPRDLETQYF. CDR3 DNA: TGTGCCAGCAGCTCACCCAGGGATTTGGAGACCCAGTACTTC.

This clonotype has more than one count but fewer than ten. This chain's CDR3 is CASSPGERLGGSNEQFF. In nucleotides, the CDR3 is TGTGCCAGCAGCCCCGGGGAGAGGCTCGGCGGGAGTAATGAGCAGTTCTTC. The chain joins TRBV7-9 to TRBJ2-1; 7 bases map to TRBD2. J was trimmed by 7 bases and V by 5 bases; bases with no gene match: 17. This CDR3 has 17 residues. CDR1 is SEHNR and CDR2 is FQNEAQ in the germline V gene (reference sequence).

This clonotype was seen many times. The chain joins TRBV2 to TRBJ2-1; D might be TRBD1 (6 bases). The ends were cut back, 9 bases at V and 0 bases at J, with 12 bases in the middle. This CDR3 is built from 14 residues. CDR1 SNHLY and CDR2 FYNNEI come from the germline V gene. The CDR3, as DNA: TGTGCCAGTTGGAAAGGGGGCTCCTACAATGAGCAGTTCTTC. The encoded protein is CASWKGGSYNEQFF.

The table lists this clonotype with many counts. The chain uses TRBV28 and TRBJ1-5; D gene unclear. This CDR3 comprises 14 residues. Germline values: CDR1 MDHEN, CDR2 SYDVKM. V was clipped by 4 bases and J by 4 bases, with 11 bases between them. Here the CDR3 reads CASSSPEKNQPQHF. DNA of the CDR3: TGTGCCAGCAGTTCCCCCGAAAAAAATCAGCCCCAGCATTTT.

This clonotype was seen ten or more times. The rearrangement links TRBV6-1 to TRBJ2-7; TRBD1 might be the D (6 bases). With 1 base removed from V and 3 bases from J, the gap between germline ends came to 19 bases. Germline V gene sequence: CDR1 MNHNS, CDR2 SASEGT. This CDR3 spans 17 amino acids. The CDR3 sequence: CASSEVSNGQTYYEQYF. CDR3 bases: TGTGCCAGCAGTGAAGTTAGTAACGGACAGACCTACTACGAGCAGTACTTC.

On this clonotype itself: This likely stems from a read error, as it lies one base from a far larger clone. The chain links TRBV7-9 to TRBJ2-7; D not certain. The germline CDR1 and CDR2 sequences are SEHNR and FQNEAQ (reference sequence). The CDR3 loop spans 13 amino acids. V lost 5 bases and J lost 2, with 10 bases in between. CDR3 nucleotide sequence: TGTGCCAGCAGCCAAATCCTAGCCTACGAGCAGTACTTC. It translates to CASSQILAYEQYF.

A few counts support this clonotype. This chain connects TRBV2 to TRBJ2-5, with D perhaps matching TRBD1 or TRBD2 (7 bases each). The CDR3 consists of 16 residues. Germline V gene lookup returns CDR1 SNHLY and CDR2 FYNNEI. V was pared by 5 bases and J by 4 bases, with 20 bases between. The DNA of the CDR3 is TGTGCCAGCAGTTCCAGGGGGGGCAGGCTGGGAGAGACCCAGTACTTC. Translated, it gives CASSSRGGRLGETQYF.

The V call is TRBV14, the J call TRBJ1-1; 10 nucleotides line up with TRBD1. This CDR3 comprises 16 residues. V was pared by 0 bases and J by 6 bases, with 7 bases of the junction left unmatched. Germline CDR1 and CDR2: SGHDN and FVKESK. The CDR3 loop is CASSQDWDRGYSEAFF. The CDR3 nucleotides read TGTGCCAGCAGCCAAGACTGGGACAGGGGATACTCTGAAGCTTTCTTT.

At least ten counts were recorded for this clonotype. V is TRBV7-2 and J is TRBJ1-5; 9 bases match TRBD1. Per the germline V gene, CDR1 is SGHTA and CDR2 is FQGNSA. V gave up 1 base and J gave up 7 bases; unmatched junction bases: 5. The CDR3 runs to 15 residues. This CDR3 is CASSLVGQGKQPQHF. The CDR3 DNA sequence: TGTGCCAGCAGCTTAGTGGGACAGGGAAAACAGCCCCAGCATTTT.

This clonotype came up a few times. The CDR3 loop is CASSLQGGGSNQPQHF. CDR3 DNA sequence: TGTGCCAGTAGCCTACAGGGAGGGGGAAGCAATCAGCCCCAGCATTTT. The genes are TRBV19 and TRBJ1-5; D may be TRBD1 (6 bases). The CDR3 totals 16 residues. Germline V gene sequence: CDR1 LNHDA, CDR2 SQIVND (reference sequence). The V end was cut by 6 bases, the J end by 1 base, with 16 bases between.

The sample holds a few counts of this clonotype. The chain links TRBV20-1 to TRBJ1-3; no firm D call. V was pared by 1 base and J by 0 bases, with 16 bases between. The CDR3 totals 17 residues. In germline, CDR1 is DFQATT, CDR2 SNEGSKA (reference sequence). CDR3 coding DNA: TGCAGTGCTAGAGTCGTGGCATTTCGGAGCTCTGGAAACACCATATATTTT. Encoded protein: CSARVVAFRSSGNTIYF.

This clonotype was seen many times. This sequence joins TRBV20-1 and TRBJ2-3, with D unclear. From germline, CDR1 is DFQATT and CDR2 SNEGSKA (reference sequence). CDR3 length equals 13 residues. Trimming removed 3 bases from V and 6 bases from J, with 13 bases in between. In DNA, the CDR3 is TGCAGTGCTAGTCAGGACCTAAGGGATACGCAGTATTTT. It encodes CSASQDLRDTQYF.

This clonotype has a handful of counts. This chain connects TRBV14 to TRBJ1-2; no clear D gene. The CDR3 has 15 amino acids. Germline V gene data show CDR1 as SGHDN and CDR2 as FVKESK. Trimming pared 1 base from V and 7 bases from J, leaving 16 bases between. The CDR3 bases are TGTGCCAGCAGCCAAGCGGGCCGTTCATCGCGTGGCTACACCTTC. This gives the protein CASSQAGRSSRGYTF.

Notes on this clonotype: A read error may be the cause here, since a much bigger clone is one base away. The CDR3 is CASSFRCYGYTF. The CDR3 DNA is TGTGCCAGCAGTTTCCGGTGCTATGGCTACACCTTC. The chain combines TRBV28 with TRBJ1-2; D is unclear. The germline V gene encodes CDR1 MDHEN and CDR2 SYDVKM. With 3 bases removed from V and 4 bases from J, the gap between germline ends came to 6 bases. The CDR3 has 12 amino acids.

Comments on this clonotype: The junction departs from the called germline gene at one end, perhaps through a read error. The genes are TRBV18 and TRBJ2-5, with 10 bases aligning to TRBD2. CDR1 is KGHSH, CDR2 LQKENI, per germline. The CDR3 contains 15 residues. The CDR3 region has the DNA TGTGCCAGCCGAGAACTAGCGGGAAACCAAGAGGCCCAGTACTTC. Encoded protein: CASRELAGNQEAQYF.

V is TRBV18 and J is TRBJ2-3; tentatively, D is TRBD1 (5 bases). Germline-derived CDR1 and CDR2 are KGHSH and LQKENI. Trimming shortened V by 0 bases and J by 1 base, and 8 bases separated the two germline ends. The CDR3 is made up of 15 amino acids. The CDR3 DNA sequence: TGTGCCAGCTCACCACCGGTCAGGGGCACAGATACGCAGTATTTT. Translated, it gives CASSPPVRGTDTQYF.

Only a few counts were recorded for this clonotype. V usage is TRBV18 and J usage is TRBJ2-5, with D possibly TRBD2 on 7 matching bases. Germline-derived CDR1 and CDR2 are KGHSH and LQKENI. CDR3 length: 14 residues. Between the trimmed V and J ends, which lost 3 bases and 3 bases, there was a span of 11 bases. The CDR3 DNA follows: TGTGCCAGCTCACCCGGGGGGCGAAAAGAGACCCAGTACTTC. Translating gives CASSPGGRKETQYF.

This clonotype was recorded at least ten times. The V call is TRBV12-3 or TRBV12-4, the J call TRBJ2-1; D is perhaps TRBD2 (6 bases). V was shortened by 6 bases and J by 6 bases, with 21 bases between the two germline ends. There are 16 residues in the CDR3. CDR3: CASSPGGDPSRNEQFF. CDR3 nucleotides: TGTGCCAGCAGCCCCGGAGGGGATCCCTCCCGCAATGAGCAGTTCTTC.

The chain is built from TRBV7-9 and TRBJ1-4; 11 nucleotides agree with TRBD1. This CDR3 region has 17 residues. The V and J ends lost 4 bases and 4 bases, in that order; junction bases with no gene match: 8. CDR1 SEHNR and CDR2 FQNEAQ come from the germline V gene (reference sequence). The CDR3 here is CASSSGTGGNFNEKLFF. As DNA, the CDR3 is TGTGCCAGCAGCTCTGGGACAGGGGGAAACTTTAATGAAAAACTGTTTTTT.

This clonotype was detected many times. The J gene is TRBJ2-7, the V gene TRBV2; D possibly corresponds to TRBD2 (6 bases). The CDR3 is 15 residues long. The germline gives CDR1 SNHLY, CDR2 FYNNEI. V dropped 5 bases and J dropped 0 bases, with 14 bases sitting between them. The CDR3 spells CASSPSAGGSYEQYF. Written as DNA, the CDR3 is TGTGCCAGCAGTCCTAGCGCCGGCGGCTCCTACGAGCAGTACTTC.

This clonotype occurred once. A much larger clonotype is one base distant, so this may be a read error. The chain recombines TRBV6-2 or TRBV6-3 with TRBJ2-5; 9 nucleotides line up with TRBD2. V was clipped by 2 bases and J by 4 bases; unmatched bases: 14. Germline V gene sequence: CDR1 MNHEY, CDR2 SVGEGT. The CDR3 spans 18 residues. CDR3 in DNA: TGTGCCAGCAGTTACGGGGCGGCGGGACCAGCGGGAGGAGAGACCCAGTACTTC. It encodes CASSYGAAGPAGGETQYF.